This T cell receptor (beta chain) was sequenced in a study of blood T cells in healthy people across ages. The CDR3 covers 13 residues. CDR1 SQVTM and CDR2 ANQGSEA come from the germline V gene. V was pared by 3 bases and J by 0 bases, with 8 bases between. The authors ran a second PCR of roughly 6 to 12 cycles using a sample-barcoded 5' primer and a J-beta primer mix. One entry per CDR3 protein, called by TCRdb with MiXCR from the 5' RACE reads. The data show under 700,000 distinct CDR3 sequences, approximately 25% seen once. The same sample was also used in a study of T cells of mothers and their children. That study adds: For each mother, over 9.5 million TCR beta CDR3 reads were obtained, and for each child, about 3 million.

V is TRBV29-1 and J is TRBJ2-5; D tentatively fits TRBD1 or TRBD2 (5 bases each). The clonotype originates from a boy aged 5-17 years in good health. Sequencing was carried out using blood. CDR3 coding DNA: TGCAGCGTTGAGGGACGTCACCAAGAGACCCAGTACTTC. Residues: CSVEGRHQETQYF.